These 4 T cell receptor beta chains share one sample of origin, sequenced in a study of blood T cell repertoires in COVID-19. Only in-frame clones appear in the TCRdb table, and some are missing; sequencing was by immunoSEQ multiplex PCR. The data contain tens of thousands of clones, approximately 87% of them seen just once; the ten biggest clones take up around 15%. The sequenced sample was peripheral blood. Receptors originate from a man between 65 and 85 years old with active COVID-19.

The rearrangement links TRBV2 to TRBJ2-5; 14 positions agree with TRBD2. Germline assignment: CDR1 SNHLY and CDR2 FYNNEI. This CDR3 region has 16 residues. The trim removed 5 bases at V and 4 bases at J, leaving 6 bases unmatched. CDR3 residues: CASSPWGLAGAETQYF. The CDR3 bases are TGTGCCAGCAGTCCATGGGGACTAGCGGGGGCAGAGACCCAGTACTTC.

In its sample, this clone was seen once. The chain employs TRBV4-1 and TRBJ2-7, with 8 nucleotides matching TRBD1. The CDR3 totals 15 residues. V lost 4 bases and J lost 2; bases outside the gene matches: 7. Per germline, CDR1 MGHRA and CDR2 YSYEKL. CDR3 DNA: TGCGCCAGCAGCCGGGAAGACAGGGGAACCTACGAGCAGTACTTC. Its translation: CASSREDRGTYEQYF.

This clone was recorded only once. This chain joins TRBV4-3 and TRBJ2-3; the D is unclear. The CDR3 is 16 amino acids. Germline V gene lookup returns CDR1 LGHNA and CDR2 YSLEER. Trimming pared 0 bases from V and 3 bases from J, leaving 13 bases between. The CDR3 sequence is CASSQDLGRRTDTQYF. The CDR3, as DNA: TGCGCCAGCAGCCAAGATTTGGGCAGGCGAACAGATACGCAGTATTTT.

This clone was seen more than once but under ten times. This chain joins TRBV14 and TRBJ1-3, with a weak D call TRBD1 (5 bases). Trimming removed 2 bases at V and 0 bases at J, with 11 bases between. The CDR3 contains 16 residues. CDR1 and CDR2 (germline): SGHDN, FVKESK. For the CDR3, the DNA is TGTGCCAGCAGCCAAAGCTCTGGGGCCTCTGGAAACACCATATATTTT. Encoded protein: CASSQSSGASGNTIYF. The full variable domain, its missing parts supplied by reference TRBV14 and TRBJ1-3, is EAGVTQFPSHSVIEKGQTVTLRCDPISGHDNLYWYRRVMGKEIKFLLHFVKESKQDESGMPNNRFLAERTGGTYSTLKVQPAELEDSGVYFCASSQSSGASGNTIYFGEGSWLTVV.